A single sample is the source of the 30 T cell receptor beta chains below, sequenced in a study of human T cells and chemical hapten exposure. Noted time point: patch test 2, 6 weeks after DPC sensitization. Treatment meaning: therapeutic diphenylcyclopropenone sensitization with weekly scalp DPC. TCRdb called the RACE reads again in MiXCR, with one record for every CDR3 protein. This table holds about 400,000 distinct CDR3 sequences, about 6% found once. Specimen: whole blood, collected in connection with sensitization to the hapten diphenylcyclopropenone (DPC). Receptor source: a woman aged 18-30 years with alopecia areata. Some clones in this sample may be carry-over from other donors' samples.

This clonotype came up a few times. The chain recombines TRBV6-1 with TRBJ2-1; D unresolved. Trimming shortened V by 1 base and J by 12 bases, and 22 bases separated the two germline ends. CDR3 length: 16 amino acids. The germline V gene has CDR1 MNHNS and CDR2 SASEGT. CDR3 in amino acids: CASSEGANVLASRQFF. CDR3 coding DNA: TGTGCCAGCAGTGAAGGAGCAAACGTGTTGGCCAGCCGGCAGTTCTTC.

The table lists this clonotype with many counts. This chain joins TRBV20-1 and TRBJ1-1; TRBD1 matches at 8 bases. V dropped 0 bases and J dropped 5; count of bases not matched to a gene: 5. This CDR3 region has 14 residues. Germline V gene data show CDR1 as DFQATT and CDR2 as SNEGSKA (reference sequence). CDR3 nucleotides: TGCAGTGCTAGAGATCGGCAGGGGGCGACTGAAGCTTTCTTT. It specifies CSARDRQGATEAFF.

This clonotype occurred many times. The J gene is TRBJ1-2, the V gene TRBV10-3; D unresolved. CDR1 is ENHRY and CDR2 is SYGVKD in the germline V gene. This CDR3 has 11 residues. Trimming took off 3 bases at V and 3 bases at J, with 2 bases between the two ends. Here the CDR3 reads CAISDDYGYTF. CDR3 in DNA: TGTGCCATCAGTGACGACTATGGCTACACCTTC.

The chain is built from TRBV3-1 and TRBJ2-7; 8 bases fit TRBD1. The CDR3 has 14 amino acids. J lost 6 bases, V lost 4 bases, and 8 bases had no gene match. CDR1 is LGHDT, CDR2 YNNKEL, per germline (reference sequence). The CDR3 nucleotides read TGTGCCAGCAGCCCACGGGCACAGGGGGTCGAGCAGTACTTC. Its translation: CASSPRAQGVEQYF.

This clonotype came up many times. The chain is built from TRBV18 and TRBJ2-7; 9 nucleotides align to TRBD1. Per germline, CDR1 KGHSH and CDR2 LQKENI. V lost 0 bases and J lost 1; bases outside the gene matches: 4. This CDR3 is built from 16 residues. CDR3 loop: CASSPPTGQGSYEQYF. The CDR3 DNA sequence: TGTGCCAGCTCACCACCTACCGGACAGGGGTCCTACGAGCAGTACTTC. Variable domain in full (rest from reference TRBV18 and TRBJ2-7): NAGVMQNPRHLVRRRGQEARLRCSPMKGHSHVYWYRQLPEEGLKFMVYLQKENIIDESGMPKERFSAEFPKEGPSILRIQQVVRGDSAAYFCASSPPTGQGSYEQYFGPGTRLTVT.

CDR3 sequence reads: CASKVASGFVYNEQFF. The CDR3 nucleotides are TGTGCCAGCAAAGTTGCTAGCGGGTTCGTTTACAATGAGCAGTTCTTC. The J gene is TRBJ2-1, the V gene TRBV12-3 or TRBV12-4; 8 bases are a match to TRBD2. V lost 7 bases, J lost 4 bases, and 12 bases stayed unmatched. This CDR3 is built from 16 residues.

A few counts support this clonotype. V and J are TRBV20-1 and TRBJ2-1; D is ambiguous. The germline CDR1 and CDR2 sequences are DFQATT and SNEGSKA (reference sequence). V gave up 4 bases and J gave up 5 bases, with 12 bases separating them. This CDR3 comprises 13 residues. The CDR3 region has the DNA TGCAGTGCTAACTATTATCCGGACAATGAGCAGTTCTTC. Translation: CSANYYPDNEQFF.

This clonotype was picked up many times. V usage is TRBV9 and J usage is TRBJ2-3, with 8 bases that match TRBD1. V lost 0 bases to trimming and J lost 5 bases; unmatched junction nucleotides: 5. CDR1 is SGDLS, CDR2 YYNGEE, per germline. The CDR3 length is 15 residues. The CDR3 DNA sequence: TGTGCCAGCAGCGTAGTTGCAGGGGGCAGAGATACGCAGTATTTT. This translates into CASSVVAGGRDTQYF.

The chain combines TRBV7-2 with TRBJ1-5; D is uncertain. The CDR3 runs 15 residues. The germline CDR1 and CDR2 sequences are SGHTA and FQGNSA. The V and J ends lost 2 bases and 0 bases respectively, with 8 bases between them. The CDR3: CASSLNVYSNQPQHF. As DNA, the CDR3 is TGTGCCAGCAGCTTAAACGTTTATAGCAATCAGCCCCAGCATTTT.

This clonotype was recorded a few times. The J gene is TRBJ2-7, the V gene TRBV11-3; 9 bases agree with TRBD2. CDR1 is SGHNT, CDR2 YENEEA, per germline. The CDR3 totals 16 residues. Losses at the gene ends were 5 bases for V and 5 bases for J; bases not matched to a gene: 13. The CDR3: CASSPRGASGVDEQYF. The DNA of the CDR3 is TGTGCCAGCAGCCCGCGGGGGGCTAGCGGGGTAGACGAGCAGTACTTC.

The gene calls are TRBV7-6 and TRBJ2-7; 12 nucleotides agree with TRBD2. Germline V gene data show CDR1 as SGHVS and CDR2 as FNYEAQ. The CDR3 covers 15 residues. With 5 bases clipped from V and 5 bases from J, the junction kept 7 bases outside the gene matches. The CDR3 reads CASSRRLAGDDEQYF. CDR3 DNA: TGTGCCAGCAGCCGAAGACTAGCGGGGGACGACGAGCAGTACTTC.

This clonotype was seen a few times. The rearrangement links TRBV21-1 to TRBJ2-7; the table's D gene call, TRBD1, was not cross checked with the DNA. TRBV21-1 is classified as a pseudogene. The CDR3 is 14 amino acids. This CDR3 is CASSKLEDRAEQYF. The DNA for the CDR3 is TGTGCCAGCAGCAAACTGGAAGACAGGGCCGAGCAGTACTTC.

J is TRBJ2-6 and V is TRBV5-6; D remains ambiguous. V was cut by 6 bases and J by 1 base, with 5 bases left in between. The CDR3 length is 13 residues. Germline loops: CDR1 SGHDT, CDR2 YYEEEE. CDR3 amino acids: CASTPSGANVLTF. CDR3 bases: TGTGCCAGCACGCCTTCTGGGGCCAACGTCCTGACTTTC.

This clonotype was picked up a small number of times. J is TRBJ2-5 and V is TRBV11-1, with 11 bases matching TRBD2. V lost 5 bases, J lost 1 base, and 6 bases stayed unmatched. The CDR3 has 16 residues. Germline CDR1 reads SGHAT; CDR2 reads FQDESV (reference sequence). The CDR3 reads CASSKTSGGIQETQYF. The CDR3 region has the DNA TGTGCCAGCAGCAAAACTAGCGGGGGCATCCAAGAGACCCAGTACTTC.

This chain joins TRBV25-1 and TRBJ1-2; D is possibly TRBD1 (5 bases). The germline V gene has CDR1 MGHDK and CDR2 SYGVNS. V was shortened by 2 bases and J by 6 bases, with 19 bases between the two germline ends. This CDR3 comprises 16 residues. CDR3: CASSENGRGLGDGYTF. The CDR3 DNA sequence: TGTGCCAGCAGTGAAAATGGAAGGGGTCTCGGTGATGGCTACACCTTC.

The sample holds a few counts of this clonotype. This chain links TRBV10-3 with TRBJ2-1; 8 bases match TRBD1. The CDR3 covers 14 residues. The germline V gene has CDR1 ENHRY and CDR2 SYGVKD. Trimming at V came to 9 bases and at J to 1 base, leaving 5 bases not matched to a gene. CDR3 in amino acids: CAMADRESYNEQFF. CDR3 nucleotide sequence: TGTGCCATGGCGGACAGGGAGTCCTACAATGAGCAGTTCTTC.

In this sample, this clonotype turned up a few times. The rearrangement uses TRBV20-1 and TRBJ2-1; 11 positions agree with TRBD2. V trimming: 6 bases; J trimming: 6 bases; junction bases outside the gene matches: 7. Germline-derived CDR1 and CDR2 are DFQATT and SNEGSKA (reference sequence). The length of the CDR3 is 14 residues. CDR3 loop: CSAVSGGASNEQFF. DNA of the CDR3: TGCAGTGCCGTTAGCGGGGGGGCTAGCAATGAGCAGTTCTTC.

This clonotype showed up many times. The gene calls are TRBV12-3 or TRBV12-4 and TRBJ2-1; D not resolved. Trimming shortened V by 5 bases and J by 0 bases, and 11 bases separated the two germline ends. This CDR3 spans 15 amino acids. Written as DNA, the CDR3 is TGTGCCAGCAGTCCTAGTGGAAACTCCTACAATGAGCAGTTCTTC. This gives the protein CASSPSGNSYNEQFF.

This rearrangement joins TRBV12-3 or TRBV12-4 to TRBJ2-1; possibly TRBD1 or TRBD2 for D (5 bases each). The CDR3 consists of 12 residues. V dropped 8 bases and J dropped 8 bases, with 13 bases sitting between them. The CDR3: CASGDSGDEQFF. CDR3 nucleotides: TGTGCCAGCGGAGACAGCGGCGATGAGCAGTTCTTC.

This clonotype was observed a handful of times. This chain connects TRBV29-1 to TRBJ1-1, with a tentative D call TRBD1 (6 bases). The CDR3 covers 12 residues. Trimming cost V 4 bases and J 3 bases, with 9 bases left between them. CDR1 and CDR2 from the germline V gene are SQVTM and ANQGSEA. The CDR3 here is CSVGRGDTEAFF. CDR3 nucleotides: TGCAGCGTTGGCAGGGGTGACACTGAAGCTTTCTTT.

CDR3 sequence reads: CASSLGREAGYTF. The CDR3 DNA reads TGTGCCAGCAGCTTAGGGCGGGAAGCTGGCTACACCTTC. This chain uses TRBV7-2 with TRBJ1-2; D is unresolved. The germline gives CDR1 SGHTA, CDR2 FQGNSA. The CDR3 covers 13 residues. Trimming removed 1 base from V and 7 bases from J, with 10 bases in between.

This clonotype has more than one count but fewer than ten. This chain links TRBV7-2 with TRBJ2-3; 12 bases agree with TRBD2. This CDR3 has 18 residues. Trimming cost V 5 bases and J 0 bases; bases outside gene matches: 9. The germline gives CDR1 SGHTA, CDR2 FQGNSA. The CDR3 coding sequence is TGTGCCAGCAGCCAGAAACTAGCGGGGGGATTTAGCACAGATACGCAGTATTTT. This codes for CASSQKLAGGFSTDTQYF.

This clonotype was counted many times. The J gene is TRBJ1-4, the V gene TRBV12-3 or TRBV12-4; 8 nucleotides align to TRBD1. This CDR3 spans 14 amino acids. V lost 5 bases and J lost 7; bases outside the gene matches: 6. For the CDR3, the DNA is TGTGCCAGCAGTCCAGGGGGCTCGGGTGAAAAACTGTTTTTT. Translating it yields CASSPGGSGEKLFF.

In its sample, this clonotype was seen a few times. DNA of the CDR3: TGTGCCAGCGGTTTCGTCCAGGGACAAGCTTTCTTT. It specifies CASGFVQGQAFF. The genes are TRBV2 and TRBJ1-1; a possible D gene is TRBD1 (5 bases). The V gene lost 8 bases and the J gene lost 9 bases, with 16 bases spanning the gap. Germline CDR1 is SNHLY and CDR2 is FYNNEI. This CDR3 is built from 12 residues.

Many counts were recorded for this clonotype. The chain employs TRBV4-3 and TRBJ2-6; D ambiguous. Trimming shortened V by 7 bases and J by 6 bases, and 7 bases separated the two germline ends. Germline V gene sequence: CDR1 LGHNA, CDR2 YSLEER. The CDR3 is 12 amino acids. CDR3 loop: CASTREANVLTF. The CDR3 DNA follows: TGCGCCAGCACCCGAGAGGCCAACGTCCTGACTTTC.

The V and J genes are TRBV9 and TRBJ2-7; perhaps TRBD1 as D (5 bases). Germline V gene data show CDR1 as SGDLS and CDR2 as YYNGEE. V was trimmed by 3 bases and J by 5 bases, leaving 12 bases between them. The CDR3 is made up of 13 amino acids. The CDR3 nucleotides are TGTGCCAGCAGCGCAGGGTTTGTCGACGAGCAGTACTTC. As protein: CASSAGFVDEQYF.

This clonotype came up many times. The chain employs TRBV12-3 or TRBV12-4 and TRBJ1-2, with 8 bases matching TRBD1. V shed 5 bases, J shed 7 bases, and the junction held 12 bases outside the gene matches. The CDR3 loop spans 15 amino acids. The CDR3 bases are TGTGCCAGCAGTCCTTCCTCTCAGGGGGCACGTGGCTACACCTTC. Its protein product is CASSPSSQGARGYTF.

The chain has TRBV12-3 or TRBV12-4 and TRBJ2-2, with D unclear. Trimming removed 1 base from V and 2 bases from J, with 8 bases in between. The CDR3 has 15 residues. The CDR3 DNA is TGTGCCAGCAGTTTAGTGGTGGGAAACACCGGGGAGCTGTTTTTT. Translation gives CASSLVVGNTGELFF.

V is TRBV6-6 and J is TRBJ1-5, with a weak D call TRBD1 (6 bases). Germline loops: CDR1 MNHNY, CDR2 SVGAGI (reference sequence). V gave up 2 bases and J gave up 4 bases, with 12 bases separating them. This CDR3 has 15 amino acids. The CDR3, as DNA: TGTGCCAGCAGTTACGGGGGGCGGAAAAATCAGCCCCAGCATTTT. This gives the protein CASSYGGRKNQPQHF.

The V call is TRBV12-3 or TRBV12-4, the J call TRBJ2-1; D ambiguous. The CDR3 totals 14 residues. V was clipped by 3 bases and J by 1 base, with 7 bases between them. The CDR3 DNA reads as TGTGCCAGCAGTTTGCAGCTGTCCTACAATGAGCAGTTCTTC. This sequence encodes CASSLQLSYNEQFF.